This TCR beta chain came from a study of OX40 agonist ivuxolimab in advanced cancers. Exclusion applied to patients with autoimmune disease history or systemic immunosuppression. V was trimmed by 6 bases and J by 4 bases, leaving 12 bases between them. Germline CDR1 and CDR2: MRHNA and SNTAGT. CDR3 length: 14 amino acids. The method was immunoSEQ multiplex PCR; TCRdb's version includes in-frame clones alone and lacks a portion of them. The sample holds tens of thousands of clones, around 90% seen once. Sequences were derived from CD4+ or CD8+ T cells sorted from blood, sampled in a trial of the OX40 agonist ivuxolimab. The chain joins TRBV6-4 to TRBJ2-2; no clear D. The TCR comes from an adult with an advanced solid tumor such as melanoma, head and neck, liver or kidney cancer. CDR3 sequence: CASSPTPGTGELFF. The CDR3 DNA reads as TGTGCCAGCAGCCCGACCCCCGGCACCGGGGAGCTGTTTTTT.